This T cell receptor (beta chain) comes out of a study of T-cell reconstitution after alpha-beta-depleted transplantation in children. General study results and limits: Some patients' high day-60 TCRbeta diversity was traced to surviving recipient T cells and thymic progenitors. It was reported that alpha-beta T cells came from several hundred expanded graft clones (about two months after transplant). Newly made T cells mostly supplied T-cell counts and diversity one year after transplant.

Trimming shortened V by 2 bases and J by 5 bases, and 16 bases separated the two germline ends. CDR3 length: 15 amino acids. The germline CDR1 and CDR2 sequences are MNHEY and SMNVEV (reference sequence). In the case of this clonotype: What it recognizes is unknown.

Unique molecular identifiers were used in preparing the TCRbeta library. One entry per CDR3 protein results from TCRdb running MiXCR on the PCR reads. The sample holds about 980,000 distinct CDR3 sequences, around 30% seen once. The sample was PBMCs, mostly from graft donor cells, taken 360 days after TCRalphabeta/CD19-depleted stem cell transplant. The TCR was taken from a boy younger than two who had a stem cell transplant for SCID, so the T cells may come from the graft donor. The rearrangement joins TRBV27 to TRBJ2-7; possible D gene TRBD1, 7 bases. The CDR3 DNA reads as TGTGCCAGCAGTTTAGGAGGGGGCGCCTTCCACGAGCAGTACTTC. Its protein is CASSLGGGAFHEQYF.